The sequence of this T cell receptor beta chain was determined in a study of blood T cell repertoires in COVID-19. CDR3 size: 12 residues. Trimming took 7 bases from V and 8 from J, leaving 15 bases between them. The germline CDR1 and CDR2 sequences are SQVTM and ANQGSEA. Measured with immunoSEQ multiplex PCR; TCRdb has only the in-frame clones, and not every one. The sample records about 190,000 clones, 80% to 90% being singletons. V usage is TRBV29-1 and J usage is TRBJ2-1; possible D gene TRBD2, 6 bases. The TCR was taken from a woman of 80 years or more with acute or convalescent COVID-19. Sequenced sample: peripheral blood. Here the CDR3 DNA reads TGCAGCGCGACGCTAGCGACCCATGAGCAGTTCTTC. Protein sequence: CSATLATHEQFF.